The 2 T cell receptor beta chains below were found in one sample sequenced in a study of post-analysis software for immune sequencing data. General observations from the study: Roughly 5 TRBV segments (TRBV5-6, TRBV5-1 and TRBV20-1 among them) occurred more frequently in patients than in controls.

Antigen specificity for these receptors is unknown. Unique molecular identifiers were built into the TCR beta cDNA libraries. A single record per CDR3 protein comes from TCRdb applying MiXCR to the PCR reads. The sample includes about 820,000 distinct CDR3 sequences, approximately 50% of them seen just once. Material: blood. All receptors come from a girl aged 10 to 17 with multiple sclerosis.

This clonotype was counted between two and nine times. The rearrangement links TRBV7-9 to TRBJ1-2, with 10 nucleotides matching TRBD1. Germline values: CDR1 SEHNR, CDR2 FQNEAQ (reference sequence). The CDR3 totals 18 residues. Trimming at V came to 3 bases and at J to 2 bases, leaving 12 bases not matched to a gene. The DNA of the CDR3 is TGTGCCAGCAGCTTTAGTCCGCGGGGACAGGGGCGAAACTATGGCTACACCTTC. It yields the protein CASSFSPRGQGRNYGYTF.

The V gene is TRBV6-6, the J gene TRBJ2-7; TRBD2 might be the D (6 bases). From germline, CDR1 is MNHNY and CDR2 SVGAGI (reference sequence). This CDR3 has 17 amino acids. The V end lost 6 bases, the J end lost 4 bases, and 25 bases lay between the germline ends. The CDR3 DNA follows: TGTGCCAGCAGGTATTCCGAGGGTGGCGGGAATAATTACGAGCAGTACTTC. Translation gives CASRYSEGGGNNYEQYF.